A selection of T cell receptor beta chains follows, all from one sample in a study of blood T cell repertoires in COVID-19. The assay was immunoSEQ multiplex PCR, and TCRdb's table has in-frame clones only and misses some. The table lists roughly 250,000 clones, approximately 85% of them singletons. The source material was peripheral blood. These receptors came from a young woman with acute or convalescent COVID-19. CDR3s include the opening cysteine and the closing phenylalanine or tryptophan. Each record gives: D gene, J gene, clone size, V gene, CDR3 DNA, CDR3 protein. The D gene is left open where the match is weak. Size tells how often a clone was seen (once, few, many) or the class of an expanded clone, and some rows leave it out.

D gene: TRBD1
J gene: TRBJ1-3
clone size: NA
V gene: TRBV4-1
CDR3 DNA: TGCGCCAGCAGCCTGGACAGGGGGGACGGAAACACCATATATTTT
CDR3 protein: CASSLDRGDGNTIYF

D gene: NA
J gene: TRBJ2-4
clone size: NA
V gene: TRBV6-5
CDR3 DNA: TGTGCCAGCAGTTGGGGAGGGGGGGCCAAAAACATTCAGTACTTC
CDR3 protein: CASSWGGGAKNIQYF

D gene: TRBD2
J gene: TRBJ2-7
clone size: NA
V gene: TRBV10-3
CDR3 DNA: TGTGCCATCAGTGAGTCGAATCTCGTGGGAGGGCCAGATTACGAGCAGTACTTC
CDR3 protein: CAISESNLVGGPDYEQYF

D gene: TRBD2
J gene: TRBJ2-2
clone size: NA
V gene: TRBV7-8
CDR3 DNA: TGTGCCAGCAGCTTAAGGGTCCTAGCGGACTTCACCGGGGAGCTGTTTTTT
CDR3 protein: CASSLRVLADFTGELFF

D gene: NA
J gene: TRBJ2-3
clone size: NA
V gene: TRBV2
CDR3 DNA: TGTGCCAGCAGGGAGTACTCCGGACATCTATTAAGCACAGATACGCAGTATTTT
CDR3 protein: CASREYSGHLLSTDTQYF

D gene: TRBD2
J gene: TRBJ2-1
clone size: NA
V gene: TRBV6-6
CDR3 DNA: TGTGCCAGCAGTACAAGCGGGACGGTTAGCTACAATGAGCAGTTCTTC
CDR3 protein: CASSTSGTVSYNEQFF

D gene: TRBD2
J gene: TRBJ2-1
clone size: NA
V gene: TRBV13
CDR3 DNA: TGTGCCAGCAGCCCCGGGGGACTAGACAATGAGCAGTTCTTC
CDR3 protein: CASSPGGLDNEQFF

D gene: NA
J gene: TRBJ2-5
clone size: NA
V gene: TRBV15
CDR3 DNA: TGTGCCACCAGCAGAGGACTACAAGAGACCCAGTACTTC
CDR3 protein: CATSRGLQETQYF

D gene: TRBD1
J gene: TRBJ2-1
clone size: NA
V gene: TRBV6-1
CDR3 DNA: TGTGCCAGCAGTGAAGAAGTGGGGACAGTCAATGAGCAGTTCTTC
CDR3 protein: CASSEEVGTVNEQFF

D gene: NA
J gene: TRBJ2-7
clone size: few
V gene: TRBV30
CDR3 DNA: TGTGCCTGGAGTGATGTGAGGTGGACCTACGAGCAGTACTTC
CDR3 protein: CAWSDVRWTYEQYF

D gene: TRBD2
J gene: TRBJ2-2
clone size: NA
V gene: TRBV10-2
CDR3 DNA: TGCGCCAGCAGTCTAGCGGGGGACACCGGGGAGCTGTTTTTT
CDR3 protein: CASSLAGDTGELFF

D gene: TRBD1
J gene: TRBJ1-2
clone size: NA
V gene: TRBV4-1
CDR3 DNA: TGCGCCAGCAGCACCCGGGACAGCTTAAACTATGGCTACACCTTC
CDR3 protein: CASSTRDSLNYGYTF

D gene: TRBD1
J gene: TRBJ1-1
clone size: NA
V gene: TRBV6-2/TRBV6-3
CDR3 DNA: TGTGCCAGCAGTTACTACAGGGGGTCTGAAGCTTTCTTT
CDR3 protein: CASSYYRGSEAFF

D gene: TRBD1
J gene: TRBJ2-7
clone size: NA
V gene: TRBV6-1
CDR3 DNA: TGTGCCAGCAGTGGAGGGGGCTGGGGAAGGTCCTACGAGCAGTACTTC
CDR3 protein: CASSGGGWGRSYEQYF

D gene: NA
J gene: TRBJ2-3
clone size: NA
V gene: TRBV5-4
CDR3 DNA: TGTGCCAGCAGCTTGGCCTTCGCAGATACGCAGTATTTT
CDR3 protein: CASSLAFADTQYF

D gene: TRBD2
J gene: TRBJ2-1
clone size: NA
V gene: TRBV7-2
CDR3 DNA: TGTGCCAGCAGCTTAGCCAGACTAGCGGGGGCTTACAATGAGCAGTTCTTC
CDR3 protein: CASSLARLAGAYNEQFF

D gene: TRBD2
J gene: TRBJ2-1
clone size: NA
V gene: TRBV24-1
CDR3 DNA: TGTGCCACCAGTGACACCCGGACTAGCGGGAGGGATATCGATGAGCAGTTCTTC
CDR3 protein: CATSDTRTSGRDIDEQFF

D gene: TRBD2
J gene: TRBJ2-7
clone size: NA
V gene: TRBV4-3
CDR3 DNA: TGCGCCAGCAGCCAATCCGGGACTAGTTATTCCTACGAGCAGTACTTC
CDR3 protein: CASSQSGTSYSYEQYF

D gene: TRBD1
J gene: TRBJ1-5
clone size: NA
V gene: TRBV19
CDR3 DNA: TGTGCCAGTAGTTTGACAGGGGTGCGCAATCAGCCCCAGCATTTT
CDR3 protein: CASSLTGVRNQPQHF

D gene: NA
J gene: TRBJ1-2
clone size: NA
V gene: TRBV19
CDR3 DNA: TGTGCCAGCACGGACACACGCTATGGCTACACCTTC
CDR3 protein: CASTDTRYGYTF

D gene: TRBD2
J gene: TRBJ2-3
clone size: NA
V gene: TRBV7-2
CDR3 DNA: TGTGCCAGCAGCTTAGCGGGAGGGCCAGGGGATACGCAGTATTTT
CDR3 protein: CASSLAGGPGDTQYF

D gene: NA
J gene: TRBJ2-7
clone size: NA
V gene: TRBV15
CDR3 DNA: TGTGCCACCAGCAGAGATTACCGGGGAGAGTACTTC
CDR3 protein: CATSRDYRGEYF

D gene: NA
J gene: TRBJ1-5
clone size: NA
V gene: TRBV19
CDR3 DNA: TGTGCCACTCGGACAGTCAATAGCAATCAGCCCCAGCATTTT
CDR3 protein: CATRTVNSNQPQHF

D gene: TRBD2
J gene: TRBJ2-1
clone size: once
V gene: TRBV7-8
CDR3 DNA: TGTGCCAGCAGCTTAGGACTAGCGGGAGGTTACAATGAGCAGTTCTTC
CDR3 protein: CASSLGLAGGYNEQFF

D gene: TRBD1
J gene: TRBJ1-4
clone size: few
V gene: TRBV10-1
CDR3 DNA: TGCGCCACCGAACAGGGGGAGGGGACTAATGAAAAACTGTTTTTT
CDR3 protein: CATEQGEGTNEKLFF

D gene: TRBD2
J gene: TRBJ2-1
clone size: once
V gene: TRBV9
CDR3 DNA: TGTGCCAGCAGCGCTAAGGGACCGGGGGGCAATGAGCAGTTCTTC
CDR3 protein: CASSAKGPGGNEQFF

D gene: TRBD1
J gene: TRBJ1-6
clone size: NA
V gene: TRBV5-1
CDR3 DNA: TGCGCCAGCAGCTCCCGGACAGGGGCACATTCGACCCTCCACTTT
CDR3 protein: CASSSRTGAHSTLHF